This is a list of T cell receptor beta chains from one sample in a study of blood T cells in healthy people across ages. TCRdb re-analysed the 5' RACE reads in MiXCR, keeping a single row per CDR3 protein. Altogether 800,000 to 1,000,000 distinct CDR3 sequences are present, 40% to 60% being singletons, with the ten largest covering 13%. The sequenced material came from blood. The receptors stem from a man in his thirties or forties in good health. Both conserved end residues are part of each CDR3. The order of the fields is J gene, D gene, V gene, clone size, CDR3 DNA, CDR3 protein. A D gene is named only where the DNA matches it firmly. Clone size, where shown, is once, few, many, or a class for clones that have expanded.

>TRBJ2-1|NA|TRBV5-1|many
TGCGCCAGCAGCTTGGAGGTAGCAGGAAATGAGCAGTTCTTC
CASSLEVAGNEQFF
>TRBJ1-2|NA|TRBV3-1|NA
TGTGCCAGCAGCCGGGAGGGGTCGAGCGGCTACACCTTC
CASSREGSSGYTF
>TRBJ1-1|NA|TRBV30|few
TGTGCCTGGAGAGGGCAGGGCGCTGAAGCTTTCTTT
CAWRGQGAEAFF
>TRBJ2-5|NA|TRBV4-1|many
TGCGCCAGCAGCCAAGATTCAGAGACCCAGTACTTC
CASSQDSETQYF
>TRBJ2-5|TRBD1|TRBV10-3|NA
TGTGCCATCAGTGAGTCCGTCGGGACAGGCACTAAGGAGACCCAGTACTTC
CAISESVGTGTKETQYF
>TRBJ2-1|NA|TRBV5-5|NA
TGTGCCAGCATCCAGAAATTGACGGTTACCACCTACAATGAGCAGTTCTTC
CASIQKLTVTTYNEQFF
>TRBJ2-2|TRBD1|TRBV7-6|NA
TGTGCCAGCAGCCCCGCGGACAGGGGCACCGGGGAGCTGTTTTTT
CASSPADRGTGELFF
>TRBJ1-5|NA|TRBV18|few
TGTGCCAGCTCACCACAGGGAAACAATCAGCCCCAGCATTTT
CASSPQGNNQPQHF
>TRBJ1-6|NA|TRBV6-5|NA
TGTGCCAGCAGTTACTCGGCAGGGGAATCACCCCTCCACTTT
CASSYSAGESPLHF
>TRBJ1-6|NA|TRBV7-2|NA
TGTGCCAGCAGAGATGGCCCGGGGTCACCCCTCCACTTT
CASRDGPGSPLHF
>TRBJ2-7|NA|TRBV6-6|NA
TGTGCCAGCAGTCTGCCCGAGAACACGGGGGAGCAGTACTTC
CASSLPENTGEQYF
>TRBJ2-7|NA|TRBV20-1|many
TGCAGTGCTCCCGAACCCCCCTACGAGCAGTACTTC
CSAPEPPYEQYF
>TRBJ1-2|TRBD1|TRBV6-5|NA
TGTGCCAGCAGCAGCCTGGGACAGGGAGAAGGTGGCTACACCTTC
CASSSLGQGEGGYTF
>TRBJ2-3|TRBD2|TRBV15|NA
TGTGCCACCAGCAGACCCCTGGGACTAGCGGGGGATAGCACAGATACGCAGTATTTT
CATSRPLGLAGDSTDTQYF
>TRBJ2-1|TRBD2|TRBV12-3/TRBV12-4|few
TGTGCCAGCAGTTTAGCGCAAGCGGGGGGTAGAAATGAGCAGTTCTTC
CASSLAQAGGRNEQFF
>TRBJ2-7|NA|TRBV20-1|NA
TGCAGTGCTAGAGGTCTCCAGGGTATCCACGAGCAGTACTTC
CSARGLQGIHEQYF
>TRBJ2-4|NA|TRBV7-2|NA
TGTGCCAGCAGCTTAGGGGAGGCAGTAGCCAAAAACATTCAGTACTTC
CASSLGEAVAKNIQYF
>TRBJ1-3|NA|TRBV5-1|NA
TGCGCCAGCAGCTTTGGCAGCAGCTCTGGAAACACCATATATTTT
CASSFGSSSGNTIYF
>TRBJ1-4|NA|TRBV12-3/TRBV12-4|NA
TGTGCCAGCACGGGACTCGGGAGTGAAAAACTGTTTTTT
CASTGLGSEKLFF
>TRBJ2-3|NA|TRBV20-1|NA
TGCAGTGCGGGATCCTTGCCAGATACGCAGTATTTT
CSAGSLPDTQYF
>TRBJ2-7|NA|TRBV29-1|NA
TGCAGCGTTGAGGGGTTCAGCCCCTACGAGCAGTACTTC
CSVEGFSPYEQYF
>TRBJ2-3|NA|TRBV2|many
TGTGCCAGCATGGGGCCTAACACAGATACGCAGTATTTT
CASMGPNTDTQYF
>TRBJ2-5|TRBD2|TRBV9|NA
TGTGCCAGCAGCTCGCGCTCCCTAGCGGGGGGCTTCCAAGAGACCCAGTACTTC
CASSSRSLAGGFQETQYF
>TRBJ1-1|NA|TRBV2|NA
TGTGCCAGCAGTGTAGGCAAGACGGGGGCGAGCGCTGAAGCTTTCTTT
CASSVGKTGASAEAFF
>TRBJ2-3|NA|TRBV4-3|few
TGCGCCAGCAGCCAAGATTTCTGGAGGGAAGATACGCAGTATTTT
CASSQDFWREDTQYF
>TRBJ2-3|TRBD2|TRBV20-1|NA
TGCAGTGCTAGAGCCCCTAGCGGGGGTCGGGATACGCAGTATTTT
CSARAPSGGRDTQYF
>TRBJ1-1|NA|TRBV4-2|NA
TGTGCCAGCAGCCAAGCGGACATGCCAGCGGCAGCTTTCTTT
CASSQADMPAAAFF
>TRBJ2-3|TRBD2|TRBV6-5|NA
TGTGCCAGCAGTTACGTCGGGGGGGGACGAACAGATACGCAGTATTTT
CASSYVGGGRTDTQYF
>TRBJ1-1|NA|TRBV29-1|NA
TGCAGCGCCATCTGGGGTATGAACACTGAAGCTTTCTTT
CSAIWGMNTEAFF
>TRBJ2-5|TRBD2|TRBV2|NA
TGTGCCAGCAGTACCGAGCGGGGGGTTTACGAGACCCAGTACTTC
CASSTERGVYETQYF
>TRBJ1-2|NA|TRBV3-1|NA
TGTGCCAGCAGCCGAGATCTGGGGGCAACAGCCTATGGCTACACCTTC
CASSRDLGATAYGYTF
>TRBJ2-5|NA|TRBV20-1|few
TGCAGTGCTAGAGGGGAGCGGAGGTACCAAGAGACCCAGTACTTC
CSARGERRYQETQYF
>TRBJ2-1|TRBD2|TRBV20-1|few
TGCAGTGCTAGAAGGGGAGCCGGGCTAGCGGGGGGCCCAACGGATGAGCAGTTCTTC
CSARRGAGLAGGPTDEQFF
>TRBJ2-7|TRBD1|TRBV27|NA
TGTGCCAGCGGTCAAACAGGGGTCTACGAGCAGTACTTC
CASGQTGVYEQYF
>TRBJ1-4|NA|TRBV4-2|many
TGTGCCAGCAGCCAAAGTGGTGAAAAACTGTTTTTT
CASSQSGEKLFF
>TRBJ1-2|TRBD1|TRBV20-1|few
TGCAGTGCGGCAGGGGGCGATTATGGCTACACCTTC
CSAAGGDYGYTF
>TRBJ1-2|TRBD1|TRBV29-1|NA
TGCAGCGTTGAAGGGACAGGGGACTATGGCTACACCTTC
CSVEGTGDYGYTF
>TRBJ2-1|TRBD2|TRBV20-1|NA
TGCAGTACTAGAGATAGGCGGGGGTTCAATGAGCAGTTCTTC
CSTRDRRGFNEQFF
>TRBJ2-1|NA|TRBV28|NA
TGTGCCACGGAAACAGTCACCAATGAGCAGTTCTTC
CATETVTNEQFF
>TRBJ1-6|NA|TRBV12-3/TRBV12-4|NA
TGTGCCAACAGTTTTTGGCCTGTGGGTGGCAGAAATTCACCCCTCCACTTT
CANSFWPVGGRNSPLHF
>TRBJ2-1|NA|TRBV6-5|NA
TGTGCCAGCAGTTCCATTTACGGGGGTTCCTACAATGAGCAGTTCTTC
CASSSIYGGSYNEQFF
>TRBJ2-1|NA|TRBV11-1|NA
TGTGCCAGCAGCTCCCTCGGGCGGGGTTCCTACAATGAGCAGTTCTTC
CASSSLGRGSYNEQFF
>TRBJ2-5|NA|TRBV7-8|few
TGTGCCAGCAGCCAAAACCGGGGGTTAGGGAACAATTTTCAAGAGACCCAGTACTTC
CASSQNRGLGNNFQETQYF
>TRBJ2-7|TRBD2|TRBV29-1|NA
TGCAGCGTTGAAGATCGAGGCGGGGGTGGCTCCTACGAGCAGTACTTC
CSVEDRGGGGSYEQYF
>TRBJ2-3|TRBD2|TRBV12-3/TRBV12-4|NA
TGTGCCAGCAGTTTAGGGGGACTAGCGCTCAGTAGTACGCAGTATTTT
CASSLGGLALSSTQYF
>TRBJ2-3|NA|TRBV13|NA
TGTGCCAGCAGCCGCGACCCAGATACGCAGTATTTT
CASSRDPDTQYF